This passage covers 21 T cell receptor beta chains from one sample sequenced in a study of cytomegalovirus exposure and HLA in healthy donors. Produced via immunoSEQ multiplex PCR; TCRdb's table is partial and in-frame only. Of under 250,000 clones in the sample, about nine tenths are singletons; the top ten hold approximately 2%. What was sequenced was PBMCs. Receptors originate from a woman aged 18-29 years in good health and CMV-seropositive.

The chain employs TRBV5-1 and TRBJ1-1, with D perhaps matching TRBD1 (5 bases). The length of the CDR3 is 15 residues. Trimming cost V 4 bases and J 5 bases, with 18 bases left between them. From germline, CDR1 is SGHRS and CDR2 YFSETQ. DNA for the CDR3: TGCGCCAGCAGCCCGGGACTCACCAAGGCGACTGAAGCTTTCTTT. Its protein product is CASSPGLTKATEAFF.

This chain uses TRBV5-4 with TRBJ2-7; TRBD2 aligns across 13 bases. After removal of 4 bases from V and 2 bases from J, the junction contained 12 bases not matched to a gene. CDR3 size: 18 residues. From germline, CDR1 is SGHNT and CDR2 YYREEE (reference sequence). CDR3 sequence: CASSRRLAGGGPTYEQYF. The DNA for the CDR3 is TGTGCCAGCAGCCGTAGACTAGCGGGAGGAGGGCCGACCTACGAGCAGTACTTC.

In this sample, this clone turned up once. This chain connects TRBV7-8 to TRBJ1-2; D gene ambiguous. The germline V gene encodes CDR1 SGHVS and CDR2 FQNEAQ. Trimming stripped 0 bases from V and 8 bases from J, with 28 bases between. The CDR3 extends over 19 amino acids. This CDR3 is CASSLARVISGISTRGYTF. CDR3 in DNA: TGTGCCAGCAGCTTAGCGCGAGTCATTTCGGGGATCTCCACTCGCGGCTACACCTTC.

The chain uses TRBV30 and TRBJ2-1, with TRBD2 matching over 8 bases. CDR3 size: 15 residues. V was clipped by 4 bases and J by 8 bases; unmatched bases: 13. Germline assignment: CDR1 GTSNPN and CDR2 SVGIG (reference sequence). The chain's CDR3 is CAWTRIGRAGYEQFF. Here the CDR3 DNA reads TGTGCCTGGACTCGGATCGGGAGGGCTGGATATGAGCAGTTCTTC.

The chain has TRBV6-1 and TRBJ2-7; tentatively, D is TRBD1 (6 bases). This CDR3 contains 14 residues. In germline, CDR1 is MNHNS, CDR2 SASEGT. V was trimmed by 9 bases and J by 1 base, leaving 16 bases between them. For the CDR3, the DNA is TGTGCCAGTTCCCGGCAGGGGCAATCCTACGAGCAGTACTTC. This sequence encodes CASSRQGQSYEQYF.

The J gene is TRBJ2-3, the V gene TRBV4-2, with TRBD2 as a possible D gene (6 bases). CDR1 is LGHNA, CDR2 YNFKEQ, per germline. V shed 0 bases and J shed 4 bases, with 14 bases lying between them. The CDR3 is 16 residues long. Written as DNA, the CDR3 is TGTGCCAGCAGCCAAGAACCTAGGGCTAGCGCAGATACGCAGTATTTT. This gives the protein CASSQEPRASADTQYF.

This chain links TRBV5-6 with TRBJ2-2, with D perhaps TRBD1 (5 bases). Trimming removed 3 bases from V and 7 bases from J, with 16 bases in between. CDR1 is SGHDT and CDR2 is YYEEEE in the germline V gene. The CDR3 totals 15 residues. CDR3 residues: CASSSSFGANGELFF. The CDR3 region has the DNA TGTGCCAGCAGCTCTTCTTTTGGGGCGAACGGGGAGCTGTTTTTT.

Points on this clone: This sample includes further DNA sequences coding for the same CDR3. The V and J genes are TRBV18 and TRBJ2-5; a weak D match, TRBD1 (5 bases). CDR3 length equals 13 residues. CDR1 and CDR2 from the germline V gene are KGHSH and LQKENI. V lost 2 bases and J lost 5, with 9 bases in between. The chain's CDR3 is CASSPRGGETQYF. In nucleotides, the CDR3 is TGTGCCAGCTCACCAAGGGGTGGCGAGACCCAGTACTTC.

The rearrangement joins TRBV7-9 to TRBJ1-2, with D uncertain. CDR1 is SEHNR and CDR2 is FQNEAQ in the germline V gene (reference sequence). Deletions cut 0 bases from V and 5 bases from J, with 16 bases between. This CDR3 has 16 residues. The CDR3 reads CASSLALVELPYGYTF. The CDR3 coding sequence is TGTGCCAGCAGCTTAGCGTTGGTGGAGCTCCCTTATGGCTACACCTTC.

The V call is TRBV11-2, the J call TRBJ1-3, with unresolved D. CDR1 and CDR2 from the germline V gene are SGHAT and FQNNGV. Trimming stripped 5 bases from V and 0 bases from J, with 11 bases between. The CDR3 spans 15 residues. In nucleotides, the CDR3 is TGTGCCAGCAGCGTAGGCCGGAGCTCTGGAAACACCATATATTTT. This encodes CASSVGRSSGNTIYF.

The V call is TRBV28, the J call TRBJ2-7, with TRBD2 as a possible D gene (7 bases). CDR3 size: 15 residues. The V end lost 5 bases, the J end lost 2 bases, and 16 bases lay between the germline ends. Germline V gene data show CDR1 as MDHEN and CDR2 as SYDVKM. DNA of the CDR3: TGTGCCAGCAGTCCGAGGGGGGGCGCGACCTACGAGCAGTACTTC. The encoded protein is CASSPRGGATYEQYF.

The chain recombines TRBV28 with TRBJ2-5; TRBD2 aligns across 13 bases. From germline, CDR1 is MDHEN and CDR2 SYDVKM. J lost 3 bases, V lost 6 bases, and 13 bases had no gene match. The CDR3 has 18 amino acids. CDR3 residues: CASSPGTSGTIGEETQYF. In nucleotides, the CDR3 is TGTGCCAGCAGCCCCGGGACTAGCGGGACTATAGGGGAAGAGACCCAGTACTTC.

J is TRBJ1-1 and V is TRBV4-1; D uncertain. V was trimmed by 1 base and J by 0 bases, leaving 9 bases between them. Germline V gives CDR1 MGHRA, CDR2 YSYEKL. The CDR3 has 15 amino acids. The CDR3 DNA reads as TGCGCCAGCAGCCAAGTCGCCACTTTGAACACTGAAGCTTTCTTT. Translation: CASSQVATLNTEAFF.

The J gene is TRBJ2-1, the V gene TRBV27; 11 bases agree with TRBD2. The CDR3 runs to 16 residues. Germline-derived CDR1 and CDR2 are MNHEY and SMNVEV (reference sequence). The junction had 9 bases not matched to a gene; V was cut back by 8 bases and J by 3 bases. CDR3 in amino acids: CASGSPGTSGYNEQFF. In nucleotides, the CDR3 is TGTGCCAGCGGCAGTCCCGGGACTAGCGGCTACAATGAGCAGTTCTTC.

The V gene is TRBV7-3, the J gene TRBJ2-1; D is uncertain. V was cut by 0 bases and J by 0 bases, with 6 bases left in between. The length of the CDR3 is 15 residues. CDR1 and CDR2 from the germline V gene are SGHTA and FQGTGA. This CDR3 reads CASSLTVNSYNEQFF. The CDR3 coding sequence is TGTGCCAGCAGCTTAACTGTAAACTCCTACAATGAGCAGTTCTTC.

V usage is TRBV6-1 and J usage is TRBJ1-1, with D perhaps TRBD1 (5 bases). Germline V gene sequence: CDR1 MNHNS, CDR2 SASEGT. The CDR3 runs 14 residues. The V end lost 6 bases, the J end lost 4 bases, and 15 bases lay between the germline ends. In nucleotides, the CDR3 is TGTGCCAGCAGCGACCTGGGGGGTAGCACTGAAGCTTTCTTT. Protein: CASSDLGGSTEAFF.

The rearrangement joins TRBV30 to TRBJ2-1; 13 bases agree with TRBD2. Germline-derived CDR1 and CDR2 are GTSNPN and SVGIG (reference sequence). CDR3 length: 13 residues. The junction had 2 bases not matched to a gene; V was cut back by 4 bases and J by 8 bases. The CDR3 DNA follows: TGTGCCTGGACCGGACTAGCGGGAGATGAGCAGTTCTTC. Protein: CAWTGLAGDEQFF.

The chain carries TRBV30 and TRBJ2-3, with 8 bases matching TRBD2. CDR3 size: 14 residues. From germline, CDR1 is GTSNPN and CDR2 SVGIG (reference sequence). The ends lost 3 bases at V and 2 bases at J; junction bases unmatched: 4. Here the CDR3 reads CAWSIAGTTDTQYF. Written as DNA, the CDR3 is TGTGCCTGGAGCATAGCGGGGACCACAGATACGCAGTATTTT.

The chain carries TRBV5-1 and TRBJ2-7; D possibly corresponds to TRBD1 (6 bases). From germline, CDR1 is SGHRS and CDR2 YFSETQ. CDR3 size: 15 residues. V was trimmed by 2 bases and J by 2 bases, leaving 14 bases between them. The CDR3 spells CASSFDLGQTYEQYF. In DNA form, the CDR3 reads TGCGCCAGCAGCTTTGATTTAGGACAGACCTACGAGCAGTACTTC.

This CDR3 reads CASGLVPGQGTHEQYF. The CDR3 region has the DNA TGTGCTAGTGGTTTGGTTCCGGGACAGGGGACCCACGAGCAGTACTTC. This chain uses TRBV12-5 with TRBJ2-7; TRBD1 agrees at 10 bases. The V gene's germline CDR1 is LGHNT and CDR2 FRNRAP. V lost 0 bases, J lost 5 bases, and 7 bases stayed unmatched. The CDR3 has 16 amino acids.

The V and J genes are TRBV28 and TRBJ2-7; 9 nucleotides line up with TRBD2. Per germline, CDR1 MDHEN and CDR2 SYDVKM. The CDR3 totals 18 residues. V was pared by 3 bases and J by 0 bases, with 12 bases of the junction left unmatched. This CDR3 is CASSFLASGDGSSYEQYF. The CDR3 DNA sequence: TGTGCCAGCAGTTTCTTAGCTAGCGGGGACGGGAGCTCCTACGAGCAGTACTTC.